Below are 7 T cell receptor beta chains sequenced from a single sample in a study of blood T cell repertoires in COVID-19. TCRdb's table, derived via immunoSEQ multiplex PCR, lists solely in-frame clones and lacks some. The sample lists approximately 300,000 clones, 88% occurring once. Sample: peripheral blood. These receptors were taken from a woman aged 25 to 39 with COVID-19, enrolled during active disease.

V is TRBV28 and J is TRBJ1-2; 7 bases match TRBD1. CDR3 length: 12 residues. CDR1 and CDR2 from the germline V gene are MDHEN and SYDVKM. Unmatched junction bases numbered 6, after V lost 10 bases and J lost 4 bases. CDR3 DNA sequence: TGTGCCACCACTCGACAGGGCTATGGCTACACCTTC. Translated: CATTRQGYGYTF.

The rearrangement links TRBV9 to TRBJ1-3; D gene uncertain. The germline CDR1 and CDR2 sequences are SGDLS and YYNGEE. The V and J ends lost 0 bases and 0 bases respectively, with 7 bases between them. The CDR3 is 15 amino acids. The CDR3 is CASSVEAGSGNTIYF. CDR3 nucleotide sequence: TGTGCCAGCAGCGTAGAAGCGGGCTCTGGAAACACCATATATTTT.

Notes on this clone: Other DNA sequences in this sample translate to the same CDR3. The chain carries TRBV5-1 and TRBJ1-1; D uncertain. V dropped 0 bases and J dropped 0 bases, with 9 bases sitting between them. The CDR3 loop spans 15 amino acids. The V gene's germline CDR1 is SGHRS and CDR2 YFSETQ. CDR3 in amino acids: CASSLGTGMNTEAFF. CDR3 nucleotides: TGCGCCAGCAGCTTGGGGACGGGAATGAACACTGAAGCTTTCTTT.

Here the CDR3 DNA reads TGTGCCAGCAGCTCAAGCGGTCCCGTGAGCGGGGAGCTGTTTTTT. Amino acid sequence: CASSSSGPVSGELFF. The chain combines TRBV7-2 with TRBJ2-2, with D perhaps matching TRBD2 (5 bases). CDR1 SGHTA and CDR2 FQGNSA come from the germline V gene. This CDR3 has 15 amino acids. V was pared by 4 bases and J by 7 bases, with 16 bases between.

V gene TRBV28 combines with J gene TRBJ1-5; unclear D gene. Germline V gives CDR1 MDHEN, CDR2 SYDVKM. The V and J ends lost 1 base and 7 bases respectively, with 14 bases between them. The CDR3 has 15 amino acids. The CDR3 protein is CASSLFRDIQQPQHF. As DNA, the CDR3 is TGTGCCAGCAGTTTATTCCGGGATATCCAACAGCCCCAGCATTTT. The variable domain in full, completed from reference TRBV28 and TRBJ1-5, reads DVKVTQSSRYLVKRTGEKVFLECVQDMDHENMFWYRQDPGLGLRLIYFSYDVKMKEKGDIPEGYSVSREKKERFSLILESASTNQTSMYLCASSLFRDIQQPQHFGDGTRLSIL.

Only one count was recorded for this clone. Here the CDR3 DNA reads TGTGCCTGGAGTAAAGAACCTATGAACACTGAAGCTTTCTTT. Amino acid sequence: CAWSKEPMNTEAFF. The chain carries TRBV30 and TRBJ1-1; D call uncertain. Germline V lookup: CDR1 GTSNPN, CDR2 SVGIG (reference sequence). The ends were cut back, 2 bases at V and 0 bases at J, with 10 bases in the middle. This CDR3 contains 14 residues.

The chain combines TRBV6-4 with TRBJ1-2; TRBD1 matches 7 bases. With 0 bases clipped from V and 4 bases from J, the junction kept 2 bases outside the gene matches. Germline values: CDR1 MRHNA, CDR2 SNTAGT. The CDR3 length is 14 residues. CDR3 in amino acids: CASSDSHRGYGYTF. CDR3 in DNA: TGTGCCAGCAGTGACTCCCACAGGGGCTATGGCTACACCTTC.